What follows are 23 T cell receptor beta chains derived from one specimen sequenced in a study of blood T cells in healthy people across ages. The use of a sample-barcoded 5' primer and a J-beta primer mix characterized a second PCR of about 7 to 12 cycles. TCRdb reprocessed the 5' RACE reads via MiXCR and lists one record per CDR3 protein. The sample shows 540,000 or so distinct CDR3 sequences, approximately 25% of them seen only once. These data were also filed under a second study, of T cells of mothers and their children.

Sequences were obtained from blood. These receptors all stem from a boy younger than 18 in good health.

The rearrangement links TRBV12-3 or TRBV12-4 to TRBJ2-5, with 8 positions matching TRBD1. The J call is in doubt because the DNA end fits TRBJ2-1 better. The CDR3 sequence is 16 residues long. The CDR3 DNA follows: TGTGCCAGCAGTTTAAAGGGACAGGATCAGCGAAATGAGCAGTTCTTC. Residues: CASSLKGQDQRNEQFF.

This clonotype was counted between two and nine times. The V gene is TRBV28, the J gene TRBJ2-7; D gene unclear. This CDR3 has 17 residues. V shed 4 bases and J shed 5 bases, with 24 bases lying between them. Germline values: CDR1 MDHEN, CDR2 SYDVKM. CDR3 residues: CASSYPRAALTGHEQYF. The CDR3 DNA reads as TGTGCCAGCAGTTACCCACGGGCCGCCTTGACCGGCCACGAGCAGTACTTC.

The sample holds many counts of this clonotype. The V call is TRBV29-1, the J call TRBJ2-7; 9 bases map to TRBD1. The V gene end was trimmed by 7 bases and the J gene end by 6 bases; junction bases not matched to a gene: 10. This CDR3 has 13 amino acids. The V gene's germline CDR1 is SQVTM and CDR2 ANQGSEA. For the CDR3, the DNA is TGCAGCGCCGCCGGGACAGGGTCTCGCGAGCAGTACTTC. Protein sequence: CSAAGTGSREQYF.

This chain joins TRBV6-5 and TRBJ2-5; D possibly matches TRBD1 or TRBD2 (5 bases each). The J call is doubtful: the DNA matches TRBJ2-7 better. The CDR3 is 12 amino acids. CDR1 and CDR2 from the germline V gene are MNHEY and SVGAGI. The CDR3 DNA reads TGTGCCAGGGGGACCGGGCGCAACGAGCAGTACTTC. As protein: CARGTGRNEQYF.

This chain joins TRBV3-1 and TRBJ2-1; 9 bases fit TRBD1. The CDR3 has 14 amino acids. V shed 4 bases and J 7 bases; nucleotides not matched to a gene: 5. The germline V gene has CDR1 LGHDT and CDR2 YNNKEL (reference sequence). This chain's CDR3 is CASSPQGAINEQFF. The CDR3 bases are TGTGCCAGCAGCCCACAGGGGGCGATAAATGAGCAGTTCTTC.

In its sample, this clonotype was seen a few times. The chain recombines TRBV13 with TRBJ1-2, with TRBD1 identical over 9 bases. There are 15 residues in the CDR3. CDR1 is PRHDT and CDR2 is FYEKMQ in the germline V gene (reference sequence). J gave up 2 bases and V 3 bases, and 4 bases lay outside the gene matches. The chain's CDR3 is CASSFRDRVNYGYTF. DNA for the CDR3: TGTGCCAGCAGCTTCCGGGACAGGGTAAACTATGGCTACACCTTC.

This chain joins TRBV6-5 and TRBJ2-5; no clear D. Germline-derived CDR1 and CDR2 are MNHEY and SVGAGI. The CDR3 spans 11 residues. Trimming cost V 11 bases and J 5 bases, with 12 bases left between them. Written as DNA, the CDR3 is TGTGCCTGCCGGTTCGGGGAGACCCAGTACTTC. Protein sequence: CACRFGETQYF.

This clonotype is a singleton in its sample. CDR3 DNA sequence: TGTGCCAGCAGTGGGGGAAGAGCTTTCTTT. Its translation: CASSGGRAFF. The V gene is TRBV6-6, the J gene TRBJ1-1; a weak D match, TRBD1 (5 bases). CDR1 MNHNY and CDR2 SVGAGI come from the germline V gene (reference sequence). The CDR3 is made up of 10 amino acids. V was cut by 5 bases and J by 10 bases, with 8 bases left in between.

This clonotype came up many times. The V call is TRBV7-2, the J call TRBJ2-7, with no clear D. CDR1 SGHTA and CDR2 FQGNSA come from the germline V gene. V lost 6 bases, J lost 4 bases, and 13 bases lay in between. The CDR3 consists of 13 residues. The CDR3 DNA is TGTGCCAGCAGGGCAGGTAGCTCGTACGAGCAGTACTTC. Its translation: CASRAGSSYEQYF.

In DNA form, the CDR3 reads TGTGCCAGCAGCGTCCTGGGCGGGGGGGATTACGAGCAGTACTTC. It encodes CASSVLGGGDYEQYF. The V gene is TRBV9, the J gene TRBJ2-7; 9 bases match TRBD2. CDR1 and CDR2 (germline): SGDLS, YYNGEE. This CDR3 spans 15 amino acids. V shed 2 bases, J shed 4 bases, and the junction held 7 bases outside the gene matches.

This clonotype was seen only a few times. The V call is TRBV12-3 or TRBV12-4, the J call TRBJ1-3; D unresolved. The CDR3 covers 12 residues. The germline V and J ends were trimmed by 10 bases and 9 bases, with 16 bases remaining between them. The CDR3 protein is CATHVTRTTIYF. The CDR3 nucleotides read TGTGCCACCCACGTTACGAGGACCACCATATATTTT.

The gene calls are TRBV7-2 and TRBJ1-2, with no clear D. V was trimmed by 1 base and J by 4 bases, leaving 10 bases between them. Germline V gene data show CDR1 as SGHTA and CDR2 as FQGNSA. The CDR3 is 14 amino acids. The CDR3 protein is CASSLERDSYGYTF. CDR3 sequence (DNA): TGTGCCAGCAGCTTAGAACGGGATTCCTATGGCTACACCTTC.

The rearrangement joins TRBV12-3 or TRBV12-4 to TRBJ1-6; 9 bases match TRBD1. This CDR3 has 12 amino acids. V dropped 8 bases and J dropped 7; count of bases not matched to a gene: 0. The CDR3 loop reads CASGQGNSPLHF. The CDR3 DNA follows: TGTGCCAGCGGACAGGGGAATTCACCCCTCCACTTT.

This clonotype was observed a few times. V gene TRBV5-1 combines with J gene TRBJ2-7; 10 bases fit TRBD2. J lost 5 bases, V lost 1 base, and 6 bases had no gene match. This CDR3 is built from 15 residues. Germline CDR1 SGHRS, CDR2 YFSETQ. CDR3 amino acids: CASSLRAGGFDEQYV. DNA for the CDR3: TGCGCCAGCAGCTTGCGAGCGGGAGGGTTTGACGAGCAGTACGTC.

The J gene is TRBJ2-7, the V gene TRBV20-1; TRBD2 aligns across 11 bases. Trimming cost V 1 base and J 2 bases; bases outside gene matches: 10. The CDR3 consists of 17 residues. The germline V gene has CDR1 DFQATT and CDR2 SNEGSKA (reference sequence). In nucleotides, the CDR3 is TGCAGTGCTAGAGCCCCGGAAAATAGCGGGAGGGCCTACGAGCAGTACTTC. Its protein is CSARAPENSGRAYEQYF.

V and J are TRBV19 and TRBJ2-4; TRBD2 matches at 7 bases. This CDR3 is built from 20 residues. The V gene end was trimmed by 1 base and the J gene end by 1 base; junction bases not matched to a gene: 16. Looked up from germline, CDR1 is LNHDA and CDR2 is SQIVND (reference sequence). CDR3 sequence: CASSIVPSGGGGSAKNIQYF. In nucleotides, the CDR3 is TGTGCCAGTAGTATAGTTCCGTCCGGCGGGGGAGGTTCGGCCAAAAACATTCAGTACTTC.

This clonotype was counted between two and nine times. The rearrangement links TRBV7-9 to TRBJ1-3; D gene ambiguous. V lost 5 bases to trimming and J lost 0 bases, with 8 bases between them. The CDR3 is 14 amino acids. Germline V lookup: CDR1 SEHNR, CDR2 FQNEAQ (reference sequence). CDR3 in DNA: TGTGCCAGCAGCATCCCAAGCTCTGGAAACACCATATATTTT. Translated: CASSIPSSGNTIYF.

This clonotype was picked up a small number of times. The chain recombines TRBV15 with TRBJ1-1, with D possibly being TRBD1 (6 bases). Trimming took off 4 bases at V and 0 bases at J, with 6 bases between the two ends. The CDR3 length is 13 residues. From germline, CDR1 is LNHNV and CDR2 YYDKDF (reference sequence). CDR3 nucleotides: TGTGCCACCAGCAACAGGGTGAACACTGAAGCTTTCTTT. Amino acids: CATSNRVNTEAFF. The entire variable domain, with the rest obtained from reference TRBV15 and TRBJ1-1, is as follows: DAMVIQNPRYQVTQFGKPVTLSCSQTLNHNVMYWYQQKSSQAPKLLFHYYDKDFNNEADTPDNFQSRRPNTSFCFLDIRSPGLGDTAMYLCATSNRVNTEAFFGQGTRLTVV.

This chain links TRBV5-1 with TRBJ2-3; 7 bases are a match to TRBD2. Germline V CDR1 and CDR2: SGHRS, YFSETQ. The CDR3 totals 15 residues. Trimming cost V 0 bases and J 2 bases; bases outside gene matches: 3. CDR3 amino acids: CASSLALAATDTQYF. The CDR3 DNA sequence: TGCGCCAGCAGCTTGGCCCTAGCGGCCACAGATACGCAGTATTTT.

This chain joins TRBV12-3 or TRBV12-4 and TRBJ1-2, with D possibly TRBD1 on 6 matching bases. The CDR3 spans 15 residues. Trimming removed 1 base from V and 4 bases from J, with 13 bases in between. CDR3 loop: CASSLGQGLGYGYTF. Here the CDR3 DNA reads TGTGCCAGCAGTTTAGGGCAGGGGCTAGGCTATGGCTACACCTTC.

J is TRBJ2-3 and V is TRBV4-1; D is perhaps TRBD1 (6 bases). This CDR3 region has 16 residues. The germline V gene has CDR1 MGHRA and CDR2 YSYEKL. The V and J ends lost 0 bases and 0 bases respectively, with 10 bases between them. The CDR3 DNA follows: TGCGCCAGCAGCCAAGATCTGGGGGCGAGCACAGATACGCAGTATTTT. This translates into CASSQDLGASTDTQYF.

This clonotype was counted only a few times. The chain carries TRBV7-2 and TRBJ2-7, with D unclear. The CDR3 spans 15 residues. V lost 5 bases and J lost 1, with 15 bases in between. Germline CDR1 SGHTA, CDR2 FQGNSA. In nucleotides, the CDR3 is TGTGCCAGCAGCCCCATGACCGGTGGGTCCTACGAGCAGTACTTC. Translated, it gives CASSPMTGGSYEQYF. The whole variable domain, remainder taken from reference TRBV7-2 and TRBJ2-7, is GAGVSQSPSNKVTEKGKDVELRCDPISGHTALYWYRQSLGQGLEFLIYFQGNSAPDKSGLPSDRFSAERTGGSVSTLTIQRTQQEDSAVYLCASSPMTGGSYEQYFGPGTRLTVT.

This sequence joins TRBV7-9 and TRBJ1-1, with unresolved D. The CDR3 extends over 15 amino acids. The V and J ends lost 5 bases and 0 bases respectively, with 13 bases between them. CDR1 and CDR2 from the germline V gene are SEHNR and FQNEAQ (reference sequence). CDR3 region: CASSPKDGLNTEAFF. For the CDR3, the DNA is TGTGCCAGCAGCCCCAAGGACGGTTTGAACACTGAAGCTTTCTTT.